This T cell receptor beta chain emerged from a study of shared clonotypes between healthy human individuals. The study's findings and limits: Sampling covered blood only; tissue repertoires likely differ.

Per the germline V gene, CDR1 is SGHTA and CDR2 is FQGNSA. The V end lost 5 bases, the J end lost 2 bases, and 9 bases lay between the germline ends. The CDR3 totals 13 residues. Subsets obtained from CD4+ cells comprised CD45RA+ naive and CD45RA-negative memory cells. Comments on this clone: The target antigen is unknown.

Method: immunoSEQ multiplex PCR; TCRdb's copy keeps in-frame clones and lacks some. The sample contains 500,000 or so clones, approximately 95% of which appear only once. The receptor was isolated from a woman aged 30 to 39 in good health. Material: naive CD4+ T cells sorted from blood. The subset: CD45RA+ positively selected. The chain has TRBV7-2 and TRBJ2-5, with D tentatively TRBD1 (6 bases). The CDR3 DNA follows: TGTGCCAGCAGCCAACAGGGACAAGAGACCCAGTACTTC. Translating it yields CASSQQGQETQYF.